The 19 T cell receptor beta chains reported below all come from one sample, sequenced in a study of early T cells in non-severe SARS-CoV-2 infection. TCRdb re-analysed the 5' RACE reads in MiXCR, keeping a single row per CDR3 protein. Of about 48,000 distinct CDR3 sequences detected, about 7.8% appear once; the ten largest clones hold about 5.3%. Sequencing used whole blood. The source is an adult who was a healthcare worker with PCR-confirmed SARS-CoV-2 infection or an uninfected control (not recorded which).

This clonotype was counted a few times. The V call is TRBV27, the J call TRBJ2-1, with 7 bases lining up with TRBD1. V shed 6 bases and J 6 bases; nucleotides not matched to a gene: 2. CDR1 and CDR2 from the germline V gene are MNHEY and SMNVEV (reference sequence). This CDR3 region has 12 residues. CDR3 nucleotides: TGTGCCAGCAGGGACAGGCCCAATGAGCAGTTCTTC. Encoded protein: CASRDRPNEQFF.

This clonotype occurred a few times. The rearrangement uses TRBV28 and TRBJ2-7, with TRBD1 matching over 7 bases. V was clipped by 3 bases and J by 12 bases; unmatched bases: 8. The CDR3 is made up of 12 amino acids. Germline V gene data show CDR1 as MDHEN and CDR2 as SYDVKM. The DNA for the CDR3 is TGTGCCAGCAGTTTTGGAGACAGGGAACGGTACTTC. Its translation is CASSFGDRERYF.

Ten or more counts support this clonotype. V usage is TRBV20-1 and J usage is TRBJ1-5; 8 nucleotides match TRBD1. CDR1 and CDR2 from the germline V gene are DFQATT and SNEGSKA (reference sequence). V shed 6 bases and J 5 bases; nucleotides not matched to a gene: 9. This CDR3 comprises 14 residues. CDR3 loop: CSAGPRGRDQPQHF. The CDR3 DNA sequence: TGCAGTGCAGGACCCAGGGGGCGCGATCAGCCCCAGCATTTT.

V usage is TRBV27 and J usage is TRBJ1-5, with 9 bases identical to TRBD1. V gave up 6 bases and J gave up 3 bases; unmatched junction bases: 6. The CDR3 consists of 15 residues. The germline CDR1 and CDR2 sequences are MNHEY and SMNVEV (reference sequence). Here the CDR3 reads CASSPRDRVNQPQHF. The CDR3, as DNA: TGTGCCAGCAGCCCCAGGGACAGGGTCAATCAGCCCCAGCATTTT.

Comment on this clonotype: A much more abundant neighbour one base away suggests this may be a read error. The chain links TRBV5-6 to TRBJ2-3; the D gene is possibly TRBD1 (5 bases). Germline CDR1 and CDR2: SGHDT and YYEEEE. Deletions cut 0 bases from V and 0 bases from J, with 11 bases between. This CDR3 has 16 residues. The CDR3 nucleotides read TGTGCCAGCAGCTTGGGGACAAGCACAAGCACAGATACGCAGTATTTT. Translation: CASSLGTSTSTDTQYF.

This clonotype was counted ten times or more. J is TRBJ1-4 and V is TRBV11-2; possibly TRBD1 for D (6 bases). Between the trimmed V and J ends, which lost 2 bases and 1 base, there was a span of 11 bases. This CDR3 region has 16 residues. Per germline, CDR1 SGHAT and CDR2 FQNNGV. CDR3 in DNA: TGTGCCAGCAGCTTAACAGGGACGCTAACTAATGAAAAACTGTTTTTT. The encoded protein is CASSLTGTLTNEKLFF.

This clonotype was seen more than once but under ten times. This chain connects TRBV12-3 or TRBV12-4 to TRBJ1-1; no reliable D call. The CDR3 is 12 amino acids. The ends were cut back, 7 bases at V and 6 bases at J, with 12 bases in the middle. CDR3 in DNA: TGTGCCAGCATGGCGCAGTCCCCTGAAGCTTTCTTT. Its protein is CASMAQSPEAFF.

This clonotype was detected ten times or more. V and J are TRBV5-4 and TRBJ1-1, with D uncertain. V was trimmed by 0 bases and J by 4 bases, leaving 7 bases between them. Germline V gene lookup returns CDR1 SGHNT and CDR2 YYREEE (reference sequence). This CDR3 region has 13 residues. CDR3 in amino acids: CASSLDTPTEAFF. The DNA for the CDR3 is TGTGCCAGCAGCTTGGACACCCCCACTGAAGCTTTCTTT. The full variable domain, rest sourced from reference TRBV5-4 and TRBJ1-1, is ETGVTQSPTHLIKTRGQQVTLRCSSQSGHNTVSWYQQALGQGPQFIFQYYREEENGRGNFPPRFSGLQFPNYSSELNVNALELDDSALYLCASSLDTPTEAFFGQGTRLTVV.

Regarding this clonotype: Just one base apart from a much larger clone, this may be a read error. V usage is TRBV7-8 and J usage is TRBJ1-5, with TRBD1 identical over 7 bases. Germline V gene lookup returns CDR1 SGHVS and CDR2 FQNEAQ. This CDR3 is built from 14 residues. CDR3 residues: CASSFGTAPQPEHF. In DNA form, the CDR3 reads TGTGCCAGCAGCTTCGGGACAGCCCCGCAGCCCGAGCATTTT.

This clonotype was counted ten times or more. J is TRBJ2-7 and V is TRBV12-3 or TRBV12-4, with TRBD1 as a possible D gene (6 bases). This CDR3 region has 12 residues. V was shortened by 1 base and J by 8 bases, with 9 bases between the two germline ends. The CDR3 bases are TGTGCCAGCAGTTTAGACAGGGCGCAGCAGTACTTC. It codes for CASSLDRAQQYF.

This chain links TRBV3-2 with TRBJ2-5; the table's D call, TRBD2, has no DNA check behind it. TRBV3-2 is flagged as a pseudogene. CDR3 length equals 15 residues. The chain's CDR3 is CASSQDLERLETQYF. Written as DNA, the CDR3 is TGTGCCAGCAGCCAAGATCTGGAGCGGCTGGAGACCCAGTACTTC.

This clonotype was seen a handful of times. V is TRBV7-8 and J is TRBJ2-3; D is unclear. The ends were cut back, 3 bases at V and 5 bases at J, with 12 bases in the middle. Germline loops: CDR1 SGHVS, CDR2 FQNEAQ. The CDR3 length is 14 residues. For the CDR3, the DNA is TGTGCCAGCAGCTTTTTGACAAGGCAAGATACGCAGTATTTT. It encodes CASSFLTRQDTQYF.

This clonotype was found many times. The chain combines TRBV6-1 with TRBJ2-2; 8 bases map to TRBD1. V shed 5 bases and J 3 bases; nucleotides not matched to a gene: 5. CDR1 is MNHNS, CDR2 SASEGT, per germline. This CDR3 comprises 15 residues. This CDR3 reads CASSPRTGHTGELFF. The CDR3, as DNA: TGTGCCAGCAGTCCCCGGACAGGGCACACCGGGGAGCTGTTTTTT.

Many counts were recorded for this clonotype. The V and J genes are TRBV7-9 and TRBJ1-3; D may be TRBD1 (5 bases). Germline CDR1 and CDR2: SEHNR and FQNEAQ (reference sequence). Trimming cost V 4 bases and J 0 bases, with 19 bases left between them. The CDR3 runs to 18 residues. CDR3 protein: CASSSRRDPGFSGNTIYF. CDR3 nucleotides: TGTGCCAGCAGCTCCCGACGGGACCCGGGTTTCTCTGGAAACACCATATATTTT.

CDR3 nucleotide sequence: TGCGCCAGCAGCCAAGATCGGGAGGTAATGGAAGCTTTCTTT. Translated: CASSQDREVMEAFF. The chain combines TRBV4-3 with TRBJ1-1; D is unresolved. This CDR3 spans 14 amino acids. Germline V gives CDR1 LGHNA, CDR2 YSLEER. With 0 bases removed from V and 8 bases from J, the gap between germline ends came to 13 bases.

This clonotype was observed at least ten times. This chain connects TRBV29-1 to TRBJ1-4; D is uncertain. Trimming removed 4 bases at V and 2 bases at J, with 8 bases between. CDR3 length: 13 residues. The germline gives CDR1 SQVTM, CDR2 ANQGSEA. The CDR3 region has the DNA TGCAGCGTTGCCGGGGAGACTAATGAAAAACTGTTTTTT. Residues: CSVAGETNEKLFF.

This clonotype has ten or more counts. The rearrangement links TRBV6-7 to TRBJ2-7, with no clear D. TRBV6-7 is treated as an ORF (open reading frame) with a function not yet certain. The CDR3 is made up of 16 amino acids. Trimming stripped 0 bases from V and 4 bases from J, with 16 bases between. The CDR3 DNA follows: TGTGCCAGCAGTTACTCGGGAAGGACGAGGTTATACGAGCAGTACTTC. Translated, it gives CASSYSGRTRLYEQYF.

This clonotype came up a few times. The V call is TRBV28, the J call TRBJ2-3; 7 nucleotides agree with TRBD1. From germline, CDR1 is MDHEN and CDR2 SYDVKM. The CDR3 contains 15 residues. Trimming at V came to 4 bases and at J to 3 bases, leaving 7 bases not matched to a gene. The CDR3 DNA reads as TGTGCCAGCAGTTCGACAGGGTTGAGGACAGATACGCAGTATTTT. Encoded protein: CASSSTGLRTDTQYF.

This clonotype has just a few counts. The rearrangement uses TRBV5-1 and TRBJ2-3, with D possibly being TRBD2 (5 bases). CDR1 is SGHRS, CDR2 YFSETQ, per germline. Between the trimmed V and J ends, which lost 1 base and 6 bases, there was a span of 9 bases. There are 13 residues in the CDR3. The CDR3 nucleotides read TGCGCCAGCAGCTTGCAGGAGGATGATACGCAGTATTTT. It specifies CASSLQEDDTQYF. Complete variable domain (other parts from reference TRBV5-1 and TRBJ2-3): KAGVTQTPRYLIKTRGQQVTLSCSPISGHRSVSWYQQTPGQGLQFLFEYFSETQRNKGNFPGRFSGRQFSNSRSEMNVSTLELGDSALYLCASSLQEDDTQYFGPGTRLTVL.